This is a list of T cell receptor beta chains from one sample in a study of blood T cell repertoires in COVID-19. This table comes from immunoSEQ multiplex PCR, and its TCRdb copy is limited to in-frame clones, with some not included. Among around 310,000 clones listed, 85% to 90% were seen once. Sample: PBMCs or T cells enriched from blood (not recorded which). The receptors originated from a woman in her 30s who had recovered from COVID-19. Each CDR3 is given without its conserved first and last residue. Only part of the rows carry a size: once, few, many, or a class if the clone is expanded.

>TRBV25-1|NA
ASSRLAASQETQY
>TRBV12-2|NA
ASRWRVVESSYEQY
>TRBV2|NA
ASSLDRGYYEQY
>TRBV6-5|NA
ASSYSRTGDEKLF
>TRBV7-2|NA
ASSSPYRDTKGLY
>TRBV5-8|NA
ASSYPRQGAGNTIY
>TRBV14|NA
ASSPSGFSGYT
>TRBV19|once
ASSFSGRGTDTQY
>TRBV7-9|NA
ASSPWGQTGNYGYT
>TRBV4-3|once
ASSQVGTGMGGYT
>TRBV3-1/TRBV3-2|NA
ASSQDSPGQAEAF
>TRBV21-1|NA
ASSKRRVDYGYT
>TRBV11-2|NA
ASSLDIVGRAGRINYGYT
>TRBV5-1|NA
ASSPETGRSTDTQY
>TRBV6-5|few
ASSYGPQGFREKLF